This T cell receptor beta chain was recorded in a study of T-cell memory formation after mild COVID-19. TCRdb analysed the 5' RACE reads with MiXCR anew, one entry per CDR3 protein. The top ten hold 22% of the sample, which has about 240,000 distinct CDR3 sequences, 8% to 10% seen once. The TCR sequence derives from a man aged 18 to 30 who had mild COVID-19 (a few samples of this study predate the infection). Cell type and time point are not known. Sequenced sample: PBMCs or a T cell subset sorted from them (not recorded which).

The CDR3 spells CASSGQSSYEQYF. CDR3 sequence (DNA): TGTGCCAGCAGTGGACAGAGCTCCTACGAGCAGTACTTC. The gene calls are TRBV12-3 or TRBV12-4 and TRBJ2-7, with TRBD1 as a possible D gene (6 bases). V was shortened by 5 bases and J by 0 bases, with 8 bases between the two germline ends. The CDR3 runs 13 residues.